Sequencing of this TCR beta chain was carried out in a study of shared clonotypes between healthy human individuals. Study-level results: Sorted-subset samples were not fully sequenced, rarefaction indicated. Four donors shared 4.5% to 6.5% of their naive CD4 clonotypes.

TCRdb's table, derived via immunoSEQ multiplex PCR, lists solely in-frame clones and lacks some. This sample has 2 million to 2.5 million clones; about 92% occur once, and the top ten carry under 0.45%. Remarks on this clone: Its antigen is currently unknown.

Sequenced sample: naive CD4+ T cells from PBMCs. Stated subset: CD45RA+ positively selected. This clonotype originated in a man aged 18 to 35 in good health. Some clones in this sample may be carry-over from other donors' samples.

The CDR3, as DNA: TGCAGCAGCCGGGACTCAGGGTTAACCGGGGAGCTGTTTTTT. Translating it yields CSSRDSGLTGELFF. This sequence joins TRBV29-1 and TRBJ2-2; D possibly corresponds to TRBD2 (6 bases). The germline gives CDR1 SQVTM, CDR2 ANQGSEA. V shed 8 bases and J shed 5 bases, with 18 bases lying between them. This CDR3 region has 14 residues.